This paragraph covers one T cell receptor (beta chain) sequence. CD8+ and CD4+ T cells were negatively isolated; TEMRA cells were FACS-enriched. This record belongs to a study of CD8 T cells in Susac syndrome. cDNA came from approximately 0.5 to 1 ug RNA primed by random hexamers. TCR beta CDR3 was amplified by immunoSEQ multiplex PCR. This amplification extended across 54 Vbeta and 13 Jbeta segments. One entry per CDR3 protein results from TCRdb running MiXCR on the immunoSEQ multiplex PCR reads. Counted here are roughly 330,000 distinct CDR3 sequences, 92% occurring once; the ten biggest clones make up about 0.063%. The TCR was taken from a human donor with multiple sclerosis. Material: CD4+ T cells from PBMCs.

The CDR3 spells CASTMTSRETQYF. In nucleotides, the CDR3 is TGTGCCAGCACCATGACTAGCCGGGAGACCCAGTACTTC. The chain is built from TRBV5-5 and TRBJ2-5; 7 bases are shared with TRBD2. In germline, CDR1 is SGHKS, CDR2 YYEKEE (reference sequence). The CDR3 has 13 amino acids. The ends lost 6 bases at V and 5 bases at J; junction bases unmatched: 7.